Presented here are 9 T cell receptor beta chains from one specimen sequenced in a study of blood T cell repertoires in COVID-19. The assay was immunoSEQ multiplex PCR, and TCRdb's table has in-frame clones only and misses some. The sample holds some 300,000 clones, about 91% seen once. Input material: peripheral blood. The receptors shown here come from a woman in her 30s who had recovered from COVID-19.

V usage is TRBV28 and J usage is TRBJ2-5, with TRBD1 as a possible D gene (6 bases). Germline assignment: CDR1 MDHEN and CDR2 SYDVKM. The CDR3 extends over 14 amino acids. The germline V and J ends were trimmed by 8 bases and 3 bases, with 16 bases remaining between them. Here the CDR3 DNA reads TGTGCCAGCTTACCGGGACAAATAAAAGAGACCCAGTACTTC. Translated, it gives CASLPGQIKETQYF.

This clone was counted once. CDR3 sequence reads: CASSQDDRANRNTIYF. The CDR3 DNA reads TGCGCCAGCAGCCAAGACGACAGGGCGAACAGAAACACCATATATTTT. This rearrangement joins TRBV4-1 to TRBJ1-3; TRBD1 matches at 7 bases. Looked up from germline, CDR1 is MGHRA and CDR2 is YSYEKL. The CDR3 runs 16 residues. The ends lost 0 bases at V and 5 bases at J; junction bases unmatched: 7.

V and J are TRBV28 and TRBJ1-2, with TRBD1 matching over 7 bases. The CDR3 is made up of 14 amino acids. The V and J ends lost 6 bases and 4 bases, in that order; junction bases with no gene match: 8. Per germline, CDR1 MDHEN and CDR2 SYDVKM. CDR3 nucleotides: TGTGCCAGCAGACTTTTGAGACAGGGCTATGGCTACACCTTC. Residues: CASRLLRQGYGYTF.

This clone was found once. This chain joins TRBV25-1 and TRBJ1-4, with 7 bases matching TRBD1. Losses at the gene ends were 0 bases for V and 7 bases for J; bases not matched to a gene: 5. Germline V gene data show CDR1 as MGHDK and CDR2 as SYGVNS. The CDR3 runs to 15 residues. Written as DNA, the CDR3 is TGTGCCAGCAGTGAATATCGGGCAGGGGGTGAAAAACTGTTTTTT. Its protein is CASSEYRAGGEKLFF.

V and J are TRBV7-2 and TRBJ2-3; 7 positions agree with TRBD1. V gave up 3 bases and J gave up 1 base; unmatched junction bases: 1. The CDR3 has 14 residues. The germline CDR1 and CDR2 sequences are SGHTA and FQGNSA. The CDR3 sequence is CASSFGQGTDTQYF. CDR3 in DNA: TGTGCCAGCAGCTTCGGACAGGGCACAGATACGCAGTATTTT.

The chain carries TRBV30 and TRBJ2-1; TRBD1 might be the D (5 bases). This CDR3 comprises 13 residues. Germline V gene sequence: CDR1 GTSNPN, CDR2 SVGIG (reference sequence). The V end was cut by 0 bases, the J end by 6 bases, with 9 bases between. The CDR3 reads CAWSVQTANEQFF. The CDR3 bases are TGTGCCTGGAGTGTACAGACAGCCAATGAGCAGTTCTTC.

V is TRBV6-2 or TRBV6-3 and J is TRBJ2-7; D perhaps matches TRBD1 (5 bases). Germline assignment: CDR1 MNHEY and CDR2 SVGEGT. The V gene lost 5 bases and the J gene lost 2 bases, with 13 bases spanning the gap. This CDR3 contains 14 residues. The CDR3 DNA is TGTGCCAGCAGTCCCCAGACAGTTCCCTACGAGCAGTACTTC. Translating gives CASSPQTVPYEQYF.

The J gene is TRBJ2-7, the V gene TRBV4-3; no reliable D call. Germline V gene lookup returns CDR1 LGHNA and CDR2 YSLEER. There are 16 residues in the CDR3. Trimming pared 3 bases from V and 2 bases from J, leaving 17 bases between. The CDR3 reads CASSHANPSVPYEQYF. The CDR3 DNA sequence: TGCGCCAGCAGCCATGCCAATCCCTCGGTGCCCTACGAGCAGTACTTC.

The chain employs TRBV7-9 and TRBJ2-2, with D possibly being TRBD1 (7 bases). The CDR3 has 17 residues. CDR1 is SEHNR and CDR2 is FQNEAQ in the germline V gene (reference sequence). The V gene lost 2 bases and the J gene lost 0 bases, with 13 bases spanning the gap. CDR3 protein: CASSLPAGTANTGELFF. The CDR3 region has the DNA TGTGCCAGCAGCTTACCGGCGGGGACAGCGAACACCGGGGAGCTGTTTTTT. Full variable domain (outside the CDR3, taken from reference TRBV7-9 and TRBJ2-2): DTGVSQNPRHKITKRGQNVTFRCDPISEHNRLYWYRQTLGQGPEFLTYFQNEAQLEKSRLLSDRFSAERPKGSFSTLEIQRTEQGDSAMYLCASSLPAGTANTGELFFGEGSRLTVL.